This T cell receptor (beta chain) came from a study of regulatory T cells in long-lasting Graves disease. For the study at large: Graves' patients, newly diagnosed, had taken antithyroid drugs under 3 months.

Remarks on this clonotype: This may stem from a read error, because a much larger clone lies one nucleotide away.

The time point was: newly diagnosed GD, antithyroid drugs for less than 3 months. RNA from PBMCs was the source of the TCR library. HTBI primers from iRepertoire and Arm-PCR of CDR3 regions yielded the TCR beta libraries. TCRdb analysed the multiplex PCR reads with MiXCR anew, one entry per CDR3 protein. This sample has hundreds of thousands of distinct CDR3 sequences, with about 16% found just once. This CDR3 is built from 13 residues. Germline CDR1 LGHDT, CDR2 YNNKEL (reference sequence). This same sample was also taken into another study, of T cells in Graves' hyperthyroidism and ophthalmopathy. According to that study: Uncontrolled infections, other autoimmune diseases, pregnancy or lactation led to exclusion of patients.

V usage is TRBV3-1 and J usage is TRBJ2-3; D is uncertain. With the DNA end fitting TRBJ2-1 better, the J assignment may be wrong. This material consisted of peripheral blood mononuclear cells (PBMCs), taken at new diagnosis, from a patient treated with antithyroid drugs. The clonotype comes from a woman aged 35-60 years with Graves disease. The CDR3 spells CASSHLNESEQFF. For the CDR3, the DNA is TGTGCCAGCAGCCATCTTAATGAGAGTGAGCAGTTCTTC.